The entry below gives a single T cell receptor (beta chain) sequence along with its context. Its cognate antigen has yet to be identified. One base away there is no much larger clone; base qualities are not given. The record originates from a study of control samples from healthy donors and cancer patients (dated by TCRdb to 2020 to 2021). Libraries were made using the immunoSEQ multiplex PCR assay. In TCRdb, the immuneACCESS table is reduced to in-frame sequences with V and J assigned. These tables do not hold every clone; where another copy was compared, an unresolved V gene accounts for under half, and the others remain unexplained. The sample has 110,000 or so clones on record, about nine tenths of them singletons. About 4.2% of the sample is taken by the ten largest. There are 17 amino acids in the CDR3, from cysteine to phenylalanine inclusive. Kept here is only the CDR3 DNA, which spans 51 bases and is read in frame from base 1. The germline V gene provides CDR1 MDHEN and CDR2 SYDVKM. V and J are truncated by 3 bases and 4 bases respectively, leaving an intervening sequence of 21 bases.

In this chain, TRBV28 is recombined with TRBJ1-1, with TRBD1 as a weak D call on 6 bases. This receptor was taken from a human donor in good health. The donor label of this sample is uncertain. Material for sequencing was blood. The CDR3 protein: CASSLYRDKRSSTEAFF. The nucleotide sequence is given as TGTGCCAGCAGTTTGTACAGGGACAAACGCTCATCCACTGAAGCTTTCTTT.